Each of the 29 T cell receptor beta chains below was sequenced from the same sample in a study of cytomegalovirus exposure and HLA in healthy donors. The PCR contained 60 Vbeta and 13 Jbeta primers. Some clones are missing from TCRdb's copy, which holds only in-frame ones; the method was immunoSEQ multiplex PCR. The sample has over 120,000 clones; around 79% are singletons. Source material: PBMCs. Every receptor here comes from a male donor in good health and CMV-seronegative.

V is TRBV2 and J is TRBJ2-1, with 12 bases lining up with TRBD1. CDR1 is SNHLY, CDR2 FYNNEI, per germline. This CDR3 spans 14 amino acids. J lost 7 bases, V lost 5 bases, and 3 bases had no gene match. DNA for the CDR3: TGTGCCAGCAGTCGGGACAGGGGGCGGAATGAGCAGTTCTTC. It is translated as CASSRDRGRNEQFF.

The genes are TRBV18 and TRBJ1-4; D is uncertain. The CDR3 covers 16 residues. Per germline, CDR1 KGHSH and CDR2 LQKENI. Trimming took 2 bases from V and 0 from J, leaving 10 bases between them. The CDR3 loop is CASSPNSPATNEKLFF. The DNA of the CDR3 is TGTGCCAGCTCACCAAACAGTCCAGCAACTAATGAAAAACTGTTTTTT.

The chain joins TRBV6-1 to TRBJ2-1, with 10 bases fitting TRBD2. This CDR3 region has 12 residues. V lost 7 bases, J lost 10 bases, and 4 bases stayed unmatched. Germline assignment: CDR1 MNHNS and CDR2 SASEGT. CDR3: CASILAGEEQFF. The DNA of the CDR3 is TGTGCCAGCATCCTAGCGGGAGAGGAGCAGTTCTTC.

The genes are TRBV6-5 and TRBJ2-1; 8 nucleotides agree with TRBD1. CDR3 length: 15 amino acids. Germline trimming cut 2 bases from V and 9 bases from J; bases unmatched to any gene: 9. CDR1 is MNHEY, CDR2 SVGAGI, per germline. Here the CDR3 reads CASSYPGTGQSEQFF. In DNA form, the CDR3 reads TGTGCCAGCAGTTACCCCGGGACAGGACAATCTGAGCAGTTCTTC.

This clone was detected a few times. V and J are TRBV7-2 and TRBJ1-4; D is uncertain. V gave up 1 base and J gave up 0 bases, with 6 bases separating them. Germline lookup yields CDR1 SGHTA and CDR2 FQGNSA. This CDR3 has 15 amino acids. Written as DNA, the CDR3 is TGTGCCAGCAGCTTAGGGGCCTCAACTAATGAAAAACTGTTTTTT. It encodes CASSLGASTNEKLFF.

This chain connects TRBV18 to TRBJ2-1, with D tentatively TRBD1 (6 bases). Germline CDR1 and CDR2: KGHSH and LQKENI. This CDR3 is 14 amino acids long. The V end was cut by 6 bases, the J end by 3 bases, with 12 bases between. The CDR3 coding sequence is TGTGCCAGCTCCCTCGGACAGCGCTACAATGAGCAGTTCTTC. It yields the protein CASSLGQRYNEQFF.

The chain joins TRBV2 to TRBJ2-1; 9 bases align to TRBD2. The CDR3 is made up of 19 amino acids. The germline CDR1 and CDR2 sequences are SNHLY and FYNNEI. V dropped 6 bases and J dropped 0; count of bases not matched to a gene: 15. The CDR3 nucleotides are TGTGCCAGCAGAGCCCTCAGACTAGCGGCGTTTAGCTCCTACAATGAGCAGTTCTTC. Amino acids: CASRALRLAAFSSYNEQFF.

CDR3 loop: CASSESNRLPTDTQYF. CDR3 sequence (DNA): TGTGCCAGCAGTGAATCCAACAGGTTACCCACAGATACGCAGTATTTT. The chain is built from TRBV6-1 and TRBJ2-3; perhaps TRBD1 as D (5 bases). The germline V gene has CDR1 MNHNS and CDR2 SASEGT. The CDR3 sequence is 16 residues long. Deletions cut 2 bases from V and 2 bases from J, with 14 bases between.

The V call is TRBV5-1, the J call TRBJ2-7, with TRBD2 identical over 9 bases. Trimming cost V 0 bases and J 2 bases; bases outside gene matches: 6. Germline CDR1 reads SGHRS; CDR2 reads YFSETQ. The length of the CDR3 is 16 residues. DNA of the CDR3: TGCGCCAGCAGCTTGGGATTAGCGGGGGAACCCTACGAGCAGTACTTC. This translates into CASSLGLAGEPYEQYF.

The chain combines TRBV18 with TRBJ2-2; D not certain. Trimming took 1 base from V and 6 from J, leaving 9 bases between them. The germline gives CDR1 KGHSH, CDR2 LQKENI. This CDR3 is 14 amino acids long. In nucleotides, the CDR3 is TGTGCCAGCTCACCACAGAGTAGCTCCGGGGAGCTGTTTTTT. Protein sequence: CASSPQSSSGELFF.

The table lists this clone with a count of one. This CDR3 is missing its conserved last phenylalanine or tryptophan, likely due to a read error. V is TRBV5-5 and J is TRBJ2-2; D unresolved. Germline V gene data show CDR1 as SGHKS and CDR2 as YYEKEE (reference sequence). CDR3 length equals 13 residues. Trimming removed 4 bases at V and 4 bases at J, with 8 bases between. Here the CDR3 DNA reads TGTGCCAGCAGCCTGCGGCCCACCGGGGAGCTGTTTCCC. Translation: CASSLRPTGELFP.

The V gene is TRBV6-5, the J gene TRBJ2-1; D remains ambiguous. V was cut by 6 bases and J by 11 bases, with 14 bases left in between. The CDR3 extends over 12 amino acids. The germline V gene encodes CDR1 MNHEY and CDR2 SVGAGI. CDR3 region: CASRDGRVQQFF. The CDR3 coding sequence is TGTGCCAGCAGAGACGGCCGGGTCCAGCAGTTCTTC.

This clone was recorded a few times. The rearrangement links TRBV29-1 to TRBJ2-7; perhaps TRBD1 as D (6 bases). The germline V and J ends were trimmed by 7 bases and 5 bases, with 18 bases remaining between them. This CDR3 has 13 amino acids. Germline lookup yields CDR1 SQVTM and CDR2 ANQGSEA. DNA of the CDR3: TGCAGCGCTCGGGACACCCCGAGGAACGAGCAGTACTTC. Translation: CSARDTPRNEQYF.

V is TRBV27 and J is TRBJ1-5; D is unresolved. Germline V gene sequence: CDR1 MNHEY, CDR2 SMNVEV (reference sequence). The CDR3 consists of 14 residues. The V and J ends lost 2 bases and 0 bases respectively, with 5 bases between them. In DNA form, the CDR3 reads TGTGCCAGCAGTTTAACTGGTAGCAATCAGCCCCAGCATTTT. Protein sequence: CASSLTGSNQPQHF.

The chain is built from TRBV6-5 and TRBJ1-2; tentatively, D is TRBD1 (6 bases). The CDR3 spans 15 residues. Trimming took 2 bases from V and 5 from J, leaving 15 bases between them. Germline loops: CDR1 MNHEY, CDR2 SVGAGI. In DNA, the CDR3 is TGTGCCAGCAGTTACACGGCGGACAGATGGTATGGCTACACCTTC. Translating it yields CASSYTADRWYGYTF.

This chain connects TRBV19 to TRBJ2-1, with 10 bases that match TRBD2. This CDR3 is built from 17 residues. The germline V gene encodes CDR1 LNHDA and CDR2 SQIVND (reference sequence). V lost 7 bases and J lost 2; bases outside the gene matches: 11. CDR3 loop: CASTPPAGGPAYNEQFF. Here the CDR3 DNA reads TGTGCCAGTACACCCCCAGCGGGAGGGCCGGCCTACAATGAGCAGTTCTTC.

The rearrangement uses TRBV19 and TRBJ1-5; D call uncertain. The germline gives CDR1 LNHDA, CDR2 SQIVND (reference sequence). Trimming cost V 8 bases and J 0 bases, with 8 bases left between them. The CDR3 spans 13 residues. CDR3 nucleotides: TGTGCCAGTGACAAAAATAGCAATCAGCCCCAGCATTTT. Translation: CASDKNSNQPQHF.

The J gene is TRBJ2-3, the V gene TRBV6-1; 7 bases map to TRBD2. Germline assignment: CDR1 MNHNS and CDR2 SASEGT. This CDR3 comprises 15 residues. Germline trimming cut 3 bases from V and 0 bases from J; bases unmatched to any gene: 3. DNA for the CDR3: TGTGCCAGCAGTGATATCGGGGGGAGCACAGATACGCAGTATTTT. This gives the protein CASSDIGGSTDTQYF.

The CDR3 DNA reads as TGTGCCAGCAGCTTAAGACTTGGGACAGGGGGTGAGACTGAAGCTTTCTTT. Encoded protein: CASSLRLGTGGETEAFF. J is TRBJ1-1 and V is TRBV7-8; 11 bases are shared with TRBD1. The CDR3 is 17 residues long. From germline, CDR1 is SGHVS and CDR2 FQNEAQ. Unmatched junction bases numbered 10, after V lost 2 bases and J lost 5 bases.

V and J are TRBV7-3 and TRBJ2-3, with 10 bases fitting TRBD2. Germline V CDR1 and CDR2: SGHTA, FQGTGA. The junction had 7 bases not matched to a gene; V was cut back by 4 bases and J by 3 bases. The CDR3 covers 16 residues. This chain's CDR3 is CASSSPSGSITDTQYF. The CDR3 DNA sequence: TGTGCCAGCAGCTCCCCTAGCGGGAGTATTACAGATACGCAGTATTTT.

The chain has TRBV5-1 and TRBJ1-4, with D unresolved. In germline, CDR1 is SGHRS, CDR2 YFSETQ. Trimming shortened V by 4 bases and J by 6 bases, and 13 bases separated the two germline ends. This CDR3 has 14 residues. The CDR3 DNA sequence: TGCGCCAGCAGCGCTTTAGCCGCGGATGAAAAACTGTTTTTT. Amino acids: CASSALAADEKLFF.

The rearrangement uses TRBV4-2 and TRBJ1-1; 7 positions agree with TRBD1. This CDR3 is built from 17 residues. V shed 4 bases and J 3 bases; nucleotides not matched to a gene: 14. The germline V gene has CDR1 LGHNA and CDR2 YNFKEQ. The CDR3 DNA reads as TGTGCCAGCAGCCGACCGACAGGGAGCTCGAAGGACACTGAAGCTTTCTTT. It codes for CASSRPTGSSKDTEAFF.

The chain joins TRBV19 to TRBJ1-5, with D unclear. The CDR3 has 15 residues. V shed 9 bases and J shed 0 bases, with 15 bases lying between them. Germline V gene data show CDR1 as LNHDA and CDR2 as SQIVND (reference sequence). The CDR3 nucleotides read TGTGCCAGCCTCCTCGATCGGGATAGCAATCAGCCCCAGCATTTT. Its protein is CASLLDRDSNQPQHF. Full variable domain (missing parts from reference TRBV19 and TRBJ1-5): DGGITQSPKYLFRKEGQNVTLSCEQNLNHDAMYWYRQDPGQGLRLIYYSQIVNDFQKGDIAEGYSVSREKKESFPLTVTSAQKNPTAFYLCASLLDRDSNQPQHFGDGTRLSIL.

The chain carries TRBV5-4 and TRBJ2-3, with 9 bases fitting TRBD2. The length of the CDR3 is 15 residues. Germline V CDR1 and CDR2: SGHNT, YYREEE (reference sequence). The V and J ends lost 1 base and 9 bases, in that order; junction bases with no gene match: 9. In DNA form, the CDR3 reads TGTGCCAGCAGCTTGCGGGCTAGCGGGGTCGACACGCAGTATTTT. It encodes CASSLRASGVDTQYF.

The V and J genes are TRBV27 and TRBJ1-5, with TRBD1 matching 8 bases. CDR3 size: 15 residues. Per germline, CDR1 MNHEY and CDR2 SMNVEV (reference sequence). J was trimmed by 2 bases and V by 0 bases; bases with no gene match: 0. CDR3 residues: CASSLSTGGNQPQHF. CDR3 nucleotide sequence: TGTGCCAGCAGTTTATCGACAGGGGGCAATCAGCCCCAGCATTTT.

In DNA form, the CDR3 reads TGTGCCAGCAGCTTGGGAGGGACAGATAGCAATCAGCCCCAGCATTTT. This translates into CASSLGGTDSNQPQHF. The chain carries TRBV5-5 and TRBJ1-5; the match to TRBD1 covers 7 bases. The trim removed 0 bases at V and 0 bases at J, leaving 3 bases unmatched. The CDR3 contains 16 residues. The germline gives CDR1 SGHKS, CDR2 YYEKEE (reference sequence).

This sequence joins TRBV25-1 and TRBJ2-3; 9 nucleotides agree with TRBD2. CDR1 and CDR2 (germline): MGHDK, SYGVNS. The V gene end was trimmed by 2 bases and the J gene end by 4 bases; junction bases not matched to a gene: 7. This CDR3 is built from 16 residues. CDR3 nucleotide sequence: TGTGCCAGCAGTGAAATAGCGGGAGAATTCCCAGATACGCAGTATTTT. Translated: CASSEIAGEFPDTQYF. Combining the CDR3 with reference TRBV25-1 and TRBJ2-3 gives the whole variable domain EADIYQTPRYLVIGTGKKITLECSQTMGHDKMYWYQQDPGMELHLIHYSYGVNSTEKGDLSSESTVSRIRTEHFPLTLESARPSHTSQYLCASSEIAGEFPDTQYFGPGTRLTVL.

V gene TRBV30 combines with J gene TRBJ2-1; 7 bases align to TRBD2. The CDR3 totals 16 residues. Germline assignment: CDR1 GTSNPN and CDR2 SVGIG (reference sequence). With 5 bases clipped from V and 7 bases from J, the junction kept 17 bases outside the gene matches. The DNA for the CDR3 is TGTGCCTGGGACCTCATTAGTGGCGGGGGTACAAATGAGCAGTTCTTC. Translating it yields CAWDLISGGGTNEQFF.

This clone was counted a single time. This sequence joins TRBV14 and TRBJ1-1; tentative D call: TRBD1 (6 bases). Germline values: CDR1 SGHDN, CDR2 FVKESK. The V end lost 1 base, the J end lost 5 bases, and 14 bases lay between the germline ends. This CDR3 is 15 amino acids long. For the CDR3, the DNA is TGTGCCAGCAGCCAAGTGGGGGGGGCAAGGACTGAAGCTTTCTTT. As protein: CASSQVGGARTEAFF.